The 17 T cell receptor beta chains below all came from one sample that was sequenced in a study of blood T cell repertoires in COVID-19. Sequencing was performed with immunoSEQ multiplex PCR; in TCRdb, only in-frame clones are kept and a portion is missing. The table shows tens of thousands of clones, with approximately 85% occurring only once. The specimen was peripheral blood. Every receptor here comes from a human donor in a cohort sampled during active COVID-19.

The genes are TRBV6-5 and TRBJ2-7, with 7 bases that match TRBD2. In germline, CDR1 is MNHEY, CDR2 SVGAGI. V trimming: 8 bases; J trimming: 0 bases; junction bases outside the gene matches: 10. The CDR3 loop spans 15 amino acids. CDR3 in DNA: TGTGCCAGCCGGGGGGAACGGGGAAGCTCCTACGAGCAGTACTTC. Translated: CASRGERGSSYEQYF.

The chain recombines TRBV19 with TRBJ2-1; 7 nucleotides agree with TRBD1. The CDR3 is 16 residues long. CDR1 LNHDA and CDR2 SQIVND come from the germline V gene (reference sequence). V was clipped by 5 bases and J by 2 bases; unmatched bases: 9. The CDR3 here is CASSQGVDRAYNEQFF. The CDR3, as DNA: TGTGCCAGTAGTCAGGGGGTTGACAGGGCCTACAATGAGCAGTTCTTC.

The chain is built from TRBV5-5 and TRBJ2-3, with 7 bases aligning to TRBD2. This CDR3 spans 16 amino acids. In germline, CDR1 is SGHKS, CDR2 YYEKEE (reference sequence). V lost 3 bases and J lost 1; bases outside the gene matches: 8. As DNA, the CDR3 is TGTGCCAGCAGCTATGGGGAGGGAGGAGGCACAGATACGCAGTATTTT. Its translation is CASSYGEGGGTDTQYF.

The chain is built from TRBV6-1 and TRBJ2-7; 11 nucleotides align to TRBD2. The CDR3 sequence is 17 residues long. With 3 bases clipped from V and 4 bases from J, the junction kept 11 bases outside the gene matches. Looked up from germline, CDR1 is MNHNS and CDR2 is SASEGT. Here the CDR3 reads CASSEPSVSGRGYEQYF. DNA for the CDR3: TGTGCCAGCAGTGAGCCAAGCGTTAGCGGGAGGGGTTACGAGCAGTACTTC.

The CDR3 sequence: CASSPRDFGYEQYF. The CDR3 DNA reads TGTGCCAGCAGCCCCCGGGATTTTGGCTACGAGCAGTACTTC. This rearrangement joins TRBV4-2 to TRBJ2-7; D perhaps matches TRBD2 (5 bases). V lost 4 bases, J lost 3 bases, and 13 bases lay in between. The CDR3 extends over 14 amino acids. Germline CDR1 is LGHNA and CDR2 is YNFKEQ.

The chain combines TRBV30 with TRBJ2-7, with TRBD2 matching 8 bases. Germline CDR1 is GTSNPN and CDR2 is SVGIG (reference sequence). V dropped 4 bases and J dropped 6; count of bases not matched to a gene: 2. The CDR3 length is 11 residues. Written as DNA, the CDR3 is TGTGCCTGGAACCGGGAGGGCGAGCAGTACTTC. Amino acids: CAWNREGEQYF.

The chain recombines TRBV4-1 with TRBJ2-1; possibly TRBD1 for D (5 bases). The CDR3 totals 18 residues. Trimming removed 4 bases from V and 3 bases from J, with 22 bases in between. CDR1 is MGHRA and CDR2 is YSYEKL in the germline V gene. The CDR3 coding sequence is TGCGCCAGCAGCCTTCAACATCACAGGCGTCAAAACTACAATGAGCAGTTCTTC. It is translated as CASSLQHHRRQNYNEQFF.

The chain uses TRBV5-6 and TRBJ2-3; TRBD1 agrees at 10 bases. The V gene's germline CDR1 is SGHDT and CDR2 YYEEEE. There are 16 residues in the CDR3. V dropped 3 bases and J dropped 2; count of bases not matched to a gene: 6. CDR3 region: CASSSRDRGATDTQYF. The CDR3 coding sequence is TGTGCCAGCAGCTCTCGGGACAGGGGTGCCACAGATACGCAGTATTTT.

Of note for this clone: This sample also contains other DNA sequences that code for the same CDR3. The chain uses TRBV4-2 and TRBJ2-2, with 9 positions matching TRBD2. V lost 2 bases to trimming and J lost 0 bases; unmatched junction nucleotides: 1. CDR1 is LGHNA and CDR2 is YNFKEQ in the germline V gene. This CDR3 is built from 16 residues. CDR3 region: CASSQLAGSNTGELFF. CDR3 DNA: TGTGCCAGCAGCCAACTAGCGGGATCGAACACCGGGGAGCTGTTTTTT.

In its sample, this clone was seen a few times. This chain links TRBV6-2 or TRBV6-3 with TRBJ2-7, with D maybe TRBD2 (6 bases). The CDR3 totals 15 residues. CDR1 is MNHEY and CDR2 is SVGEGT in the germline V gene. The V end was cut by 6 bases, the J end by 3 bases, with 18 bases between. The CDR3 bases are TGTGCCAGCAGCCCCCGTGGTAGCGGAAACTACGAGCAGTACTTC. The encoded protein is CASSPRGSGNYEQYF.

The chain employs TRBV7-2 and TRBJ2-5, with 8 positions matching TRBD2. J was trimmed by 5 bases and V by 1 base; bases with no gene match: 12. The CDR3 is 17 residues long. In germline, CDR1 is SGHTA, CDR2 FQGNSA. CDR3 protein: CASSLGTSSLLRETQYF. DNA of the CDR3: TGTGCCAGCAGCTTAGGGACTAGCTCACTTCTACGGGAGACCCAGTACTTC.

This rearrangement joins TRBV6-5 to TRBJ1-6, with D possibly TRBD1 on 6 matching bases. Looked up from germline, CDR1 is MNHEY and CDR2 is SVGAGI. This CDR3 region has 13 residues. Between the trimmed V and J ends, which lost 6 bases and 7 bases, there was a span of 10 bases. CDR3 sequence: CASSRDRNSPLHF. The CDR3 coding sequence is TGTGCCAGCAGCCGTGACAGGAATTCACCCCTCCACTTT.

The chain combines TRBV6-4 with TRBJ2-2, with D possibly being TRBD2 (6 bases). The CDR3 runs 16 residues. From germline, CDR1 is MRHNA and CDR2 SNTAGT. V lost 0 bases, J lost 5 bases, and 13 bases lay in between. For the CDR3, the DNA is TGTGCCAGCAGTGACTCCTTAGGGAGCGGGACCGGGGAGCTGTTTTTT. The encoded protein is CASSDSLGSGTGELFF.

This chain uses TRBV6-5 with TRBJ2-2, with D maybe TRBD2 (5 bases). Germline loops: CDR1 MNHEY, CDR2 SVGAGI. This CDR3 comprises 11 residues. V lost 10 bases and J 9 bases, leaving 12 bases between the germline ends. Here the CDR3 reads CATTSTWELFF. In DNA form, the CDR3 reads TGTGCCACCACTAGTACGTGGGAGCTGTTTTTT.

This sequence joins TRBV4-2 and TRBJ2-1; 11 positions match TRBD2. The CDR3 consists of 17 residues. J gave up 6 bases and V 3 bases, and 10 bases lay outside the gene matches. Germline V CDR1 and CDR2: LGHNA, YNFKEQ. CDR3 nucleotides: TGTGCCAGCAGCCACCAATTCACTAGCGGGAGACCCAATGAGCAGTTCTTC. Amino acids: CASSHQFTSGRPNEQFF.

This clone has a single count. This chain connects TRBV7-7 to TRBJ2-7, with D tentatively TRBD1 (5 bases). The germline V gene encodes CDR1 SSHAT and CDR2 FNYEAQ (reference sequence). V lost 0 bases, J lost 2 bases, and 20 bases lay in between. The CDR3 consists of 18 residues. Written as DNA, the CDR3 is TGTGCCAGCAGCTTAGCCGTCGCGCAGGGAAATGGGACCTACGAGCAGTACTTC. It is translated as CASSLAVAQGNGTYEQYF.

As DNA, the CDR3 is TGTGCCAGCAGTAACGAACAGGGTCTCTATGGCTACACCTTC. It yields the protein CASSNEQGLYGYTF. V is TRBV28 and J is TRBJ1-2; perhaps TRBD1 as D (6 bases). This CDR3 comprises 14 residues. V was shortened by 5 bases and J by 4 bases, with 14 bases between the two germline ends. The V gene's germline CDR1 is MDHEN and CDR2 SYDVKM.